The count of the clone carrying this TCR beta chain is one. Two rounds of multiplex PCR amplified TCR beta CDR3 from genomic DNA. Each TRBV and TRBJ gene had its own primer in the first PCR round. TCRdb re-analysed the multiplex PCR reads in MiXCR, keeping a single row per CDR3 protein. The data show fewer than 40,000 distinct CDR3 sequences, with roughly 40% seen just once and 15% held by the top ten. This sample was taken from a study of prognosis after radiotherapy for stage I lung cancer. Study-wide context: The tumor was squamous cell carcinoma for several patients; for more than ten, it was adenocarcinoma.

The CDR3 runs to 15 residues. Germline lookup yields CDR1 MDHEN and CDR2 SYDVKM. The J segment lost 4 bases and the V segment lost 8 bases, leaving 11 bases of the junction unmatched. The sequence came from a donor aged 50 or older with non-small cell lung cancer. Here the sequenced sample was PBMCs, taken before or after stereotactic body radiation therapy (not recorded which). V and J are TRBV28 and TRBJ2-7; 10 bases fit TRBD2. The CDR3 loop reads CASSDTSGNIYEQYF. In nucleotides, the CDR3 is TGTGCCAGCTCCGATACTAGCGGGAATATATACGAGCAGTACTTC.